A single sample is the source of the 26 T cell receptor beta chains below, sequenced in a study of T cells after yellow fever vaccination. TCRdb itself ran the 5' RACE reads through MiXCR, one entry per CDR3 protein. The data hold almost 600,000 distinct CDR3 sequences, with approximately 13% observed a single time. The sequencing used PBMCs, collected on the day of the yellow fever booster vaccination. The receptors were sampled from a man aged 25-45 years who received the YFV17D yellow fever vaccine.

This clonotype was seen only a few times. The chain is built from TRBV7-2 and TRBJ2-7; TRBD1 agrees at 7 bases. The CDR3 is 17 amino acids. Looked up from germline, CDR1 is SGHTA and CDR2 is FQGNSA. V lost 1 base and J lost 2; bases outside the gene matches: 11. The CDR3 loop reads CASSLVGDSNIPYEQYF. The CDR3 DNA reads TGTGCCAGCAGCTTAGTGGGGGACAGTAACATCCCCTACGAGCAGTACTTC.

This clonotype came up a few times. The CDR3 nucleotides read TGCGCCAGCAGTACAGGGCGGACAGATACGCAGTATTTT. Translated: CASSTGRTDTQYF. This rearrangement joins TRBV10-1 to TRBJ2-3; maybe TRBD1 (6 bases). Trimming removed 5 bases from V and 3 bases from J, with 9 bases in between. The CDR3 has 13 amino acids. From germline, CDR1 is WNHNN and CDR2 SYGVQD (reference sequence).

V usage is TRBV7-9 and J usage is TRBJ2-1, with 9 bases lining up with TRBD2. Germline CDR1 reads SEHNR; CDR2 reads FQNEAQ (reference sequence). CDR3 length: 16 residues. V lost 3 bases and J lost 4; bases outside the gene matches: 7. CDR3: CASSLGTSKTYNEQFF. CDR3 coding DNA: TGTGCCAGCAGCTTGGGGACTAGCAAAACTTACAATGAGCAGTTCTTC.

In nucleotides, the CDR3 is TGTGCCAGCAGTGTCATAGGAAGGGAGCTGTTTTTT. Translated: CASSVIGRELFF. The V and J genes are TRBV2 and TRBJ2-2; D unresolved. The CDR3 has 12 amino acids. V lost 4 bases to trimming and J lost 9 bases, with 9 bases between them. CDR1 is SNHLY and CDR2 is FYNNEI in the germline V gene.

This clonotype was seen more than once but under ten times. This chain connects TRBV25-1 to TRBJ1-1, with D maybe TRBD1 (6 bases). This CDR3 is built from 12 residues. Trimming stripped 1 base from V and 12 bases from J, with 12 bases between. Germline lookup yields CDR1 MGHDK and CDR2 SYGVNS. Written as DNA, the CDR3 is TGTGCCAGCAGTGAATTGTACAGGGAACCTTTCTTT. Its translation: CASSELYREPFF.

This clonotype appeared many times. The rearrangement links TRBV20-1 to TRBJ2-1, with D unclear. V gave up 5 bases and J gave up 7 bases, with 9 bases separating them. In germline, CDR1 is DFQATT, CDR2 SNEGSKA (reference sequence). CDR3 length: 11 residues. CDR3 residues: CSAPLWNEQFF. CDR3 bases: TGCAGTGCTCCGCTCTGGAATGAGCAGTTCTTC.

The chain recombines TRBV29-1 with TRBJ1-1, with D unresolved. V shed 7 bases and J shed 1 base, with 10 bases lying between them. CDR1 SQVTM and CDR2 ANQGSEA come from the germline V gene. The CDR3 runs to 12 residues. The CDR3 DNA reads TGCAGCGCTGCTTCACGGAACACTGAAGCTTTCTTT. This gives the protein CSAASRNTEAFF.

The V and J genes are TRBV7-6 and TRBJ2-5, with unresolved D. Trimming left V 2 bases short and J 3 bases short, with 16 bases between. The CDR3 sequence is 16 residues long. From germline, CDR1 is SGHVS and CDR2 FNYEAQ. In nucleotides, the CDR3 is TGTGCCAGCAGCTTATTCTCTGACACAGTCGAAGAGACCCAGTACTTC. Protein: CASSLFSDTVEETQYF. The whole variable domain, remainder taken from reference TRBV7-6 and TRBJ2-5, is GAGVSQSPRYKVTKRGQDVALRCDPISGHVSLYWYRQALGQGPEFLTYFNYEAQQDKSGLPNDRFSAERPEGSISTLTIQRTEQRDSAMYRCASSLFSDTVEETQYFGPGTRLLVL.

The chain couples TRBV5-1 to TRBJ2-2; the D is unclear. Trimming shortened V by 0 bases and J by 9 bases, and 6 bases separated the two germline ends. The CDR3 consists of 12 residues. Looked up from germline, CDR1 is SGHRS and CDR2 is YFSETQ. CDR3 sequence: CASSLVPRELFF. CDR3 coding DNA: TGCGCCAGCAGCTTGGTCCCCCGGGAGCTGTTTTTT.

The sample holds a few counts of this clonotype. The J gene is TRBJ1-2, the V gene TRBV7-9, with D hard to call. The CDR3 spans 13 residues. Trimming took 1 base from V and 4 from J, leaving 7 bases between them. Per germline, CDR1 SEHNR and CDR2 FQNEAQ (reference sequence). CDR3 DNA: TGTGCCAGCAGCTTAGGTGCGGGCTATGGCTACACCTTC. Translated, it gives CASSLGAGYGYTF.

This clonotype has a handful of counts. This chain joins TRBV6-5 and TRBJ1-5, with D unresolved. The germline gives CDR1 MNHEY, CDR2 SVGAGI. This CDR3 region has 16 residues. Trimming pared 2 bases from V and 5 bases from J, leaving 16 bases between. The CDR3 protein is CASSYVTQDSHQPQHF. For the CDR3, the DNA is TGTGCCAGCAGTTACGTTACCCAGGACTCACATCAGCCCCAGCATTTT.

The rearrangement links TRBV5-1 to TRBJ1-6; TRBD1 aligns across 7 bases. CDR3 length: 13 amino acids. V was clipped by 4 bases and J by 12 bases; unmatched bases: 7. Per germline, CDR1 SGHRS and CDR2 YFSETQ. The chain's CDR3 is CASSQDRVGPLHF. The CDR3 coding sequence is TGCGCCAGCAGCCAAGACAGGGTAGGACCCCTCCACTTT.

The CDR3 coding sequence is TGTGCCAGCAGCCAGGCGGGCAAAAACATTCAGTACTTC. This gives the protein CASSQAGKNIQYF. This chain links TRBV11-3 with TRBJ2-4; possibly TRBD2 for D (5 bases). V dropped 5 bases and J dropped 3 bases, with 8 bases sitting between them. The CDR3 is made up of 13 amino acids. CDR1 and CDR2 (germline): SGHNT, YENEEA.

The sample holds a few counts of this clonotype. V is TRBV10-3 and J is TRBJ2-2; 7 bases are a match to TRBD1. The CDR3 extends over 15 amino acids. Germline CDR1 is ENHRY and CDR2 is SYGVKD. The trim removed 3 bases at V and 7 bases at J, leaving 8 bases unmatched. DNA of the CDR3: TGTGCCATCAGTGACGACGACAGGGCGAGCGGGGAGCTGTTTTTT. Amino acids: CAISDDDRASGELFF.

The chain recombines TRBV18 with TRBJ2-7; D is tentatively TRBD1 or TRBD2 (6 bases each). This CDR3 contains 14 residues. Germline values: CDR1 KGHSH, CDR2 LQKENI. Between the trimmed V and J ends, which lost 6 bases and 5 bases, there was a span of 17 bases. CDR3 nucleotide sequence: TGTGCCAGCTCCCAAAGGGGGGTTCGACACGAGCAGTACTTC. This sequence encodes CASSQRGVRHEQYF.

This clonotype occurred a few times. Here the CDR3 reads CASSVKGQNLNTGELFF. DNA for the CDR3: TGTGCCAGCAGCGTAAAAGGACAGAACCTTAACACCGGGGAGCTGTTTTTT. The chain has TRBV9 and TRBJ2-2, with a possible D match to TRBD1 (6 bases). In germline, CDR1 is SGDLS, CDR2 YYNGEE. The V end was cut by 1 base, the J end by 2 bases, with 15 bases between. The CDR3 is 17 residues long. The full variable domain, in which reference TRBV9 and TRBJ2-2 provide the parts outside the CDR3, is DSGVTQTPKHLITATGQRVTLRCSPRSGDLSVYWYQQSLDQGLQFLIQYYNGEERAKGNILERFSAQQFPDLHSELNLSSLELGDSALYFCASSVKGQNLNTGELFFGEGSRLTVL.

The chain uses TRBV7-3 and TRBJ2-7; TRBD1 might be the D (8 bases). Germline CDR1 and CDR2: SGHTA and FQGTGA. The CDR3 has 14 residues. V lost 4 bases and J 2 bases, leaving 12 bases between the germline ends. The CDR3 DNA follows: TGTGCCAGCAGCTCCACAGGGGGGGCCTACGAGCAGTACTTC. It specifies CASSSTGGAYEQYF.

This clonotype has just a few counts. The rearrangement links TRBV29-1 to TRBJ2-3; D not resolved. V lost 7 bases, J lost 4 bases, and 9 bases lay in between. CDR1 SQVTM and CDR2 ANQGSEA come from the germline V gene. The CDR3 length is 11 residues. CDR3 nucleotide sequence: TGCAGCGCCAACAATGCAGATACGCAGTATTTT. Translated, it gives CSANNADTQYF.

A few counts support this clonotype. The chain couples TRBV6-2 or TRBV6-3 to TRBJ2-7; possibly TRBD2 for D (5 bases). The V gene lost 6 bases and the J gene lost 1 base, with 10 bases spanning the gap. The CDR3 runs to 13 residues. Germline V lookup: CDR1 MNHEY, CDR2 SVGEGT. CDR3 DNA: TGTGCCAGCAGGCGGACTGTATCCTACGAGCAGTACTTC. This encodes CASRRTVSYEQYF.

This clonotype was found a few times. This rearrangement joins TRBV7-6 to TRBJ2-3; the D call may be TRBD1 or TRBD2 (5 bases each). This CDR3 spans 16 amino acids. V was trimmed by 1 base and J by 8 bases, leaving 19 bases between them. The germline V gene has CDR1 SGHVS and CDR2 FNYEAQ. The CDR3 region has the DNA TGTGCCAGCAGCTTAGAACCCCGGGGCCAAAGGGCTACGCAGTATTTT. Its translation is CASSLEPRGQRATQYF. Variable domain in full (rest from reference TRBV7-6 and TRBJ2-3): GAGVSQSPRYKVTKRGQDVALRCDPISGHVSLYWYRQALGQGPEFLTYFNYEAQQDKSGLPNDRFSAERPEGSISTLTIQRTEQRDSAMYRCASSLEPRGQRATQYFGPGTRLTVL.

This clonotype was observed a few times. The V call is TRBV5-1, the J call TRBJ2-7; D may be TRBD1 (8 bases). V was clipped by 4 bases and J by 3 bases, with 14 bases between them. The CDR3 covers 14 residues. Germline loops: CDR1 SGHRS, CDR2 YFSETQ. The CDR3 DNA follows: TGCGCCAGCAGCGCGGGGGACAGGCTCTACGAGCAGTACTTC. Its translation is CASSAGDRLYEQYF.

The rearrangement uses TRBV19 and TRBJ2-5; D not certain. The V end lost 5 bases, the J end lost 2 bases, and 12 bases lay between the germline ends. CDR1 is LNHDA, CDR2 SQIVND, per germline (reference sequence). This CDR3 spans 14 amino acids. The CDR3 region has the DNA TGTGCCAGTAGTCGCTACTCGGCACAAGAGACCCAGTACTTC. Amino acids: CASSRYSAQETQYF.

This clonotype showed up just a few times. The chain links TRBV12-3 or TRBV12-4 to TRBJ2-1; 8 bases agree with TRBD2. The CDR3 covers 15 residues. Losses at the gene ends were 7 bases for V and 6 bases for J; bases not matched to a gene: 11. As DNA, the CDR3 is TGTGCCAGCACCCCAGGGACTAGAGGATTCAATGAGCAGTTCTTC. Protein product: CASTPGTRGFNEQFF.

The chain couples TRBV6-2 or TRBV6-3 to TRBJ2-7; 7 nucleotides match TRBD2. V was pared by 6 bases and J by 0 bases, with 11 bases of the junction left unmatched. CDR1 is MNHEY, CDR2 SVGEGT, per germline. The CDR3 extends over 16 amino acids. CDR3 sequence: CASSLLRDYNSYEQYF. The CDR3 DNA follows: TGTGCCAGCAGCCTCCTGCGGGACTACAACTCCTACGAGCAGTACTTC.

A few counts support this clonotype. The rearrangement links TRBV12-3 or TRBV12-4 to TRBJ2-7; possibly TRBD1 or TRBD2 for D (5 bases each). This CDR3 has 15 residues. Trimming took off 2 bases at V and 2 bases at J, with 13 bases between the two ends. This CDR3 is CASSLYWGTPYEQYF. The CDR3 DNA sequence: TGTGCCAGCAGTTTATATTGGGGGACGCCCTACGAGCAGTACTTC.

This clonotype came up a few times. The chain carries TRBV5-1 and TRBJ1-1; tentatively, D is TRBD1 (6 bases). Germline V gives CDR1 SGHRS, CDR2 YFSETQ. V lost 4 bases, J lost 4 bases, and 14 bases lay in between. CDR3 length equals 14 residues. CDR3 sequence reads: CASSKGGEGTEAFF. DNA of the CDR3: TGCGCCAGCAGCAAGGGGGGGGAGGGCACTGAAGCTTTCTTT. Full variable domain (missing parts from reference TRBV5-1 and TRBJ1-1): KAGVTQTPRYLIKTRGQQVTLSCSPISGHRSVSWYQQTPGQGLQFLFEYFSETQRNKGNFPGRFSGRQFSNSRSEMNVSTLELGDSALYLCASSKGGEGTEAFFGQGTRLTVV.